This TCR beta chain was identified in a study of blood T cells in healthy people across ages. Study conclusions and caveats: Diversity of TCR beta correlated strongly with naive T cell percentage. The study regarded diversity estimates from one million T cells as underestimates.

The CDR3 consists of 14 residues. V trimming: 6 bases; J trimming: 6 bases; junction bases outside the gene matches: 10. Germline CDR1 SEHNR, CDR2 FQNEAQ (reference sequence). On this clonotype: No antigen is known for it.

A J-beta primer mix and a sample-barcoded 5' primer were used in a second PCR of roughly 7 to 12 cycles. TCRdb recomputed calls from the 5' RACE reads with MiXCR, one row per CDR3 protein. The sample shows hundreds of thousands of distinct CDR3 sequences, around three fifths of them seen only once. This receptor was obtained from a man between 35 and 55 years old in good health. This sequence joins TRBV7-9 and TRBJ1-1; 7 bases agree with TRBD1. Sequenced: blood. DNA for the CDR3: TGTGCCAGCAGTCCCGACAGGGCTATCGCTGAAGCTTTCTTT. Translated, it gives CASSPDRAIAEAFF.